The 10 T cell receptor beta chains presented below share a single source sample, sequenced in a study of blood T cells in healthy people across ages (dated by TCRdb to 2013 to 2016). The library was obtained by 5' RACE. The sample was run on an Illumina HiSeq 2500. A second PCR of roughly 7 to 11 cycles was performed with a sample-barcoded 5' primer and a J-beta primer mix. TCRdb ran its own pipeline on the public reads, namely fastp trimming at Q25 and MiXCR clone calling, and kept in-frame beta chains. Each record represents a unique CDR3 protein, reported with the most common genes and DNA among its rows. The sample table shows roughly 1.5 million distinct CDR3 sequences, and about 42% are seen once. The top ten hold 4% of the sample. Material: blood. The receptor source for this set is a young woman in good health.

This clonotype was detected only once. This rearrangement joins TRBV10-3 to TRBJ1-1, with TRBD1 matching 7 bases. Germline V lookup: CDR1 ENHRY, CDR2 SYGVKD. This CDR3 comprises 17 residues. V trimming: 5 bases; J trimming: 5 bases; junction bases outside the gene matches: 17. CDR3 sequence reads: CAISHVPGQSGATEAFF. CDR3 in DNA: TGTGCCATCAGTCACGTCCCGGGACAGAGCGGGGCGACTGAAGCTTTCTTT.

Notes on this clonotype: Since a much larger clone is just one base distant, this may be a read error. The J gene is TRBJ1-5, the V gene TRBV29-1, with TRBD1 matching over 7 bases. CDR3 size: 14 residues. Germline CDR1 is SQVTM and CDR2 is ANQGSEA. V lost 7 bases to trimming and J lost 9 bases; unmatched junction nucleotides: 15. The CDR3 coding sequence is TGCAGCGCCCGACAGGGTGATGGCGATCGGCCCCAGCATTTT. Translating gives CSARQGDGDRPQHF.

The V call is TRBV9, the J call TRBJ2-3, with 16 bases matching TRBD2. Germline CDR1 reads SGDLS; CDR2 reads YYNGEE. V trimming: 2 bases; J trimming: 1 base; junction bases outside the gene matches: 4. The CDR3 is 18 residues long. CDR3 amino acids: CASSVGTSGGAGTDTQYF. The CDR3 DNA reads TGTGCCAGCAGCGTCGGGACTAGCGGGGGGGCGGGCACAGATACGCAGTATTTT.

This clonotype turned up a few times. The rearrangement uses TRBV12-3 or TRBV12-4 and TRBJ1-1; 8 nucleotides align to TRBD1. V lost 3 bases and J lost 5; bases outside the gene matches: 5. The CDR3 is made up of 14 amino acids. The CDR3, as DNA: TGTGCCAGCAGTTTGGCAGGGGGCGTTACTGAAGCTTTCTTT. Encoded protein: CASSLAGGVTEAFF.

The chain carries TRBV5-4 and TRBJ1-2; 7 bases are a match to TRBD1. Germline assignment: CDR1 SGHNT and CDR2 YYREEE (reference sequence). CDR3 length: 15 amino acids. The ends lost 4 bases at V and 2 bases at J; junction bases unmatched: 8. DNA of the CDR3: TGTGCCAGCAGCGAACATCCGGGACAGAACTATGGCTACACCTTC. This translates into CASSEHPGQNYGYTF.

The chain links TRBV2 to TRBJ2-3; 7 bases line up with TRBD2. Trimming cost V 6 bases and J 5 bases; bases outside gene matches: 11. There are 15 residues in the CDR3. The V gene's germline CDR1 is SNHLY and CDR2 FYNNEI. The CDR3 DNA reads TGTGCCAGCAGAGCAACTAGCGACCGGGGAGATACGCAGTATTTT. Its translation is CASRATSDRGDTQYF.

This sequence joins TRBV21-1 and TRBJ1-2; TRBD1 is taken as the D call from the table, unchecked against the DNA. TRBV21-1 is tagged as a pseudogene. The CDR3 runs to 15 residues. This CDR3 is CASLKETAVNYGYTF. The CDR3 nucleotides read TGTGCCAGCTTAAAGGAGACAGCCGTTAACTATGGCTACACCTTC.

The gene calls are TRBV27 and TRBJ2-1, with 9 bases lining up with TRBD1. CDR1 and CDR2 from the germline V gene are MNHEY and SMNVEV (reference sequence). The CDR3 has 16 residues. Trimming at V came to 4 bases and at J to 5 bases, leaving 9 bases not matched to a gene. The CDR3: CASSSETGGVHNEQFF. CDR3 coding DNA: TGTGCCAGCAGTTCAGAAACAGGGGGCGTCCACAATGAGCAGTTCTTC.

V usage is TRBV7-2 and J usage is TRBJ2-1; D uncertain. V lost 1 base and J lost 7, with 8 bases in between. The CDR3 runs to 13 residues. Germline CDR1 SGHTA, CDR2 FQGNSA. For the CDR3, the DNA is TGTGCCAGCAGCTTAGTGCGGATTAATGAGCAGTTCTTC. Residues: CASSLVRINEQFF.

As DNA, the CDR3 is TGCAGCGTTGAAGACGCACAGACCTATGGCTACACCTTC. It codes for CSVEDAQTYGYTF. The V gene is TRBV29-1, the J gene TRBJ1-2; D remains ambiguous. Germline V gives CDR1 SQVTM, CDR2 ANQGSEA. This CDR3 contains 13 residues. V was clipped by 0 bases and J by 4 bases, with 9 bases between them. Full variable domain (rest looked up from reference TRBV29-1 and TRBJ1-2): SAVISQKPSRDICQRGTSLTIQCQVDSQVTMMFWYRQQPGQSLTLIATANQGSEATYESGFVIDKFPISRPNLTFSTLTVSNMSPEDSSIYLCSVEDAQTYGYTFGSGTRLTVV.